The 7 T cell receptor beta chains below all came from one sample that was sequenced in a study of Ad26.COV2.S vaccination and SARS-CoV-2 variants. Repertoires were generated with immunoSEQ multiplex PCR, while TCRdb's copy carries only in-frame clones and drops some. The table has 300,000 to 400,000 clones, approximately 90% seen once; the top ten hold 3.5% to 4.5%. Here the sequenced sample was peripheral blood, taken after recovery from COVID-19. These receptors originate from a human donor who had recovered from COVID-19.

This chain connects TRBV19 to TRBJ2-3, with 11 bases fitting TRBD2. This CDR3 has 17 amino acids. Germline loops: CDR1 LNHDA, CDR2 SQIVND (reference sequence). The V and J ends lost 1 base and 7 bases, in that order; junction bases with no gene match: 10. The CDR3 DNA is TGTGCCAGTAGTATAGCCCAGCTAGCGGGGGGAAAACATACGCAGTATTTT. Translating it yields CASSIAQLAGGKHTQYF.

The chain employs TRBV9 and TRBJ2-1; weak D call: TRBD1 (5 bases). This CDR3 has 14 residues. Germline V gene sequence: CDR1 SGDLS, CDR2 YYNGEE. V was shortened by 0 bases and J by 10 bases, with 14 bases between the two germline ends. The DNA for the CDR3 is TGTGCCAGCAGCGTAGCCCTGGGGCTAGTAGAGCAGTTCTTC. Translated: CASSVALGLVEQFF.

The chain links TRBV7-9 to TRBJ1-1; 7 bases fit TRBD1. Looked up from germline, CDR1 is SEHNR and CDR2 is FQNEAQ (reference sequence). The V segment lost 5 bases and the J segment 0 bases; nucleotides outside the gene matches: 6. The CDR3 extends over 15 amino acids. In DNA form, the CDR3 reads TGTGCCAGCAGCGTAACAGGGGCGGTGAACACTGAAGCTTTCTTT. Amino acid sequence: CASSVTGAVNTEAFF.

The chain combines TRBV27 with TRBJ1-6; no firm D call. Germline CDR1 reads MNHEY; CDR2 reads SMNVEV (reference sequence). CDR3 length equals 13 residues. V dropped 4 bases and J dropped 10 bases, with 11 bases sitting between them. The CDR3 spells CASSWEPDSPLHF. The CDR3 DNA follows: TGTGCCAGCAGTTGGGAACCGGACTCACCCCTCCACTTT.

The chain links TRBV6-2 or TRBV6-3 to TRBJ1-3; 7 nucleotides line up with TRBD1. The trim removed 2 bases at V and 0 bases at J, leaving 4 bases unmatched. CDR1 and CDR2 (germline): MNHEY, SVGEGT. The CDR3 totals 16 residues. DNA of the CDR3: TGTGCCAGCAGTTACGGTCGGACAGGCTCTGGAAACACCATATATTTT. This sequence encodes CASSYGRTGSGNTIYF.

J is TRBJ2-2 and V is TRBV13; no definite D call. This CDR3 has 14 residues. CDR1 is PRHDT, CDR2 FYEKMQ, per germline (reference sequence). V shed 0 bases and J shed 6 bases, with 8 bases lying between them. The CDR3 reads CASSLGGRAGELFF. CDR3 nucleotides: TGTGCCAGCAGCTTAGGGGGAAGAGCCGGGGAGCTGTTTTTT. The full variable domain, rest sourced from reference TRBV13 and TRBJ2-2, is AAGVIQSPRHLIKEKRETATLKCYPIPRHDTVYWYQQGPGQDPQFLISFYEKMQSDKGSIPDRFSAQQFSDYHSELNMSSLELGDSALYFCASSLGGRAGELFFGEGSRLTVL.

This sequence joins TRBV15 and TRBJ1-3; D gene unclear. The CDR3 totals 14 residues. Trimming cost V 3 bases and J 0 bases, with 6 bases left between them. Germline V gene lookup returns CDR1 LNHNV and CDR2 YYDKDF (reference sequence). The DNA for the CDR3 is TGTGCCACCAGCAGGGGTCCCTCTGGAAACACCATATATTTT. Protein product: CATSRGPSGNTIYF.